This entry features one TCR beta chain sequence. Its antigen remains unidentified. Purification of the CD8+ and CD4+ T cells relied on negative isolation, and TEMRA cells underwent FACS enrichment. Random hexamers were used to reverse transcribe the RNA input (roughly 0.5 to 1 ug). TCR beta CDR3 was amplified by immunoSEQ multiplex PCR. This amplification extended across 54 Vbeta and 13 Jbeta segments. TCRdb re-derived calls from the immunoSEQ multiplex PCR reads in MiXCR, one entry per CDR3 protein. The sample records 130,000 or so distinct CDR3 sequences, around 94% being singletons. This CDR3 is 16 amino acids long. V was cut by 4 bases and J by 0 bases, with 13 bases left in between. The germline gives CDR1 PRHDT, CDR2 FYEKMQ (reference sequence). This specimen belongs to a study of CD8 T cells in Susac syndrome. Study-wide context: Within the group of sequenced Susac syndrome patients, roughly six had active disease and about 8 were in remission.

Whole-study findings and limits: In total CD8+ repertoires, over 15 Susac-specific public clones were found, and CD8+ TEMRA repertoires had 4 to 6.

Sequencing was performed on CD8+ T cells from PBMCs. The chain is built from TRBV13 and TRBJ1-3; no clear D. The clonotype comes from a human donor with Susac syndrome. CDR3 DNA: TGTGCCAGCAGCTCGATGAACAGTCACTCTGGAAACACCATATATTTT. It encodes CASSSMNSHSGNTIYF. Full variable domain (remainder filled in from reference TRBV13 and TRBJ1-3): AAGVIQSPRHLIKEKRETATLKCYPIPRHDTVYWYQQGPGQDPQFLISFYEKMQSDKGSIPDRFSAQQFSDYHSELNMSSLELGDSALYFCASSSMNSHSGNTIYFGEGSWLTVV.